A selection of T cell receptor beta chains follows, all from one sample in a study of identical twins. In TCRdb, the 5' RACE reads were re-called with MiXCR into one record per CDR3 protein. The table lists approximately 530,000 distinct CDR3 sequences, more than 20% of them singletons. The sample was also linked to a second study, of yellow fever vaccine responses in identical twins.

The sequenced material came from CD4+ T cells sorted from blood. The receptors stem from a young woman in good health. The CDR3 runs from the conserved cysteine through the conserved F or W. The D gene is left open where the match is weak. Clone size is not always given. Where it is, it says once, few, many or a class for expanded clones.

>many|TRBV12-3/TRBV12-4|TRBJ2-2|.
TGTGCCAGCAGCACAACAGGAAACACCGGGGAGCTGTTTTTT
CASSTTGNTGELFF
>.|TRBV10-3|TRBJ2-3|.
TGTGCCATCAGTGCGGGGACACTTCCCACAGATACGCAGTATTTT
CAISAGTLPTDTQYF
>.|TRBV29-1|TRBJ2-5|.
TGCAGCGTGTGGCAGGGTATAGTAGAGACCCAGTACTTC
CSVWQGIVETQYF
>.|TRBV29-1|TRBJ1-1|TRBD1
TGCAGCGTCTTCGGACAGGCGAACACTGAAGCTTTCTTT
CSVFGQANTEAFF
>.|TRBV20-1|TRBJ2-2|TRBD1
TGCAGTGCTAGGACAGGGGGCTATTCCGGGGAGCTGTTTTTT
CSARTGGYSGELFF
>.|TRBV20-1|TRBJ2-1|.
TGCAGTGCTAGAGATAGATCAACAGGTGTCAATGAGCAGTTCTTC
CSARDRSTGVNEQFF
>.|TRBV5-1|TRBJ2-5|.
TGCGCCAGCAGCCCCCGGGGTCGCGGGATTGAGACCCAGTACTTC
CASSPRGRGIETQYF
>few|TRBV9|TRBJ2-7|.
TGTGCCAGCAGCCCCCCCGGGCAGGGTCGCTACGAGCAGTACTTC
CASSPPGQGRYEQYF
>few|TRBV3-1|TRBJ2-3|.
TGTGCCAGCAGCCAAGACCGCAGACAGGTCGGAGATACGCAGTATTTT
CASSQDRRQVGDTQYF
>many|TRBV12-3/TRBV12-4|TRBJ2-5|TRBD2
TGTGCCAGCAGTTTGGGTCTAGCGGAAGTCTTAGAGACCCAGTACTTC
CASSLGLAEVLETQYF
>.|TRBV7-6|TRBJ2-7|.
TGTGCCAGCAGCCCAAGGGTAGGGGTCTCCTACGAGCAGTACTTC
CASSPRVGVSYEQYF
>.|TRBV7-6|TRBJ2-1|.
TGTGCCAGCAGCTCCTATCAGGGGGGTGAGCAGTTCTTC
CASSSYQGGEQFF
>few|TRBV7-9|TRBJ2-3|TRBD1
TGTGCCAGCAGCTCGCCAGGGGGAGATACGCAGTATTTT
CASSSPGGDTQYF
>few|TRBV28|TRBJ2-5|TRBD1
TGTGCCAGCAGTTTGGGACAGGGGAATTGGGAGACCCAGTACTTC
CASSLGQGNWETQYF
>few|TRBV7-9|TRBJ2-3|.
TGTGCCAGCAGCTTAGCGGGGTATACGCAGTATTTT
CASSLAGYTQYF
>.|TRBV24-1|TRBJ2-2|TRBD1
TGTGCCACCAGTGATCGACAGGGGTTGAGCACCGGGGAGCTGTTTTTT
CATSDRQGLSTGELFF
>.|TRBV7-8|TRBJ2-1|.
TGTGCCAGCTCGCCCAGGGCCAACTACAATGAGCAGTTCTTC
CASSPRANYNEQFF
>.|TRBV12-3/TRBV12-4|TRBJ1-1|TRBD1
TGTGCCAGCAGTTATCCCGTCGACAGGGTTGATGAAGCTTTCTTT
CASSYPVDRVDEAFF
>few|TRBV5-1|TRBJ1-4|.
TGCGCCAGCAGCTCCGACAGACCCAATGAAAAACTGTTTTTT
CASSSDRPNEKLFF
>.|TRBV20-1|TRBJ2-3|TRBD2
TGCAGTGCTAGAGCTACTAGCGGGGGGACCTCTAGCACAGATACGCAGTATTTT
CSARATSGGTSSTDTQYF
>few|TRBV4-1|TRBJ1-4|.
TGCGCCAGCAGCACCTCTAGGGGAGGTGCAACTAATGAAAAACTGTTTTTT
CASSTSRGGATNEKLFF
>few|TRBV24-1|TRBJ2-4|TRBD2
TGTGCCACCAGTGATTTGGGTTCTAGCGGGACGCACATTCAGTACTTC
CATSDLGSSGTHIQYF
>.|TRBV7-3|TRBJ1-1|TRBD1
TGTGCCAGCAGCCCAAGGGACAGGGGGCCCACTGAAGCTTTCTTT
CASSPRDRGPTEAFF